This note documents a single T cell receptor beta chain sequence. Its antigen remains unidentified. Sample treatment: about 20 received Ad26.COV2.S at low or high dose, single or two shots; about 5 received placebo; per-sample allocation not given. Day 63 after the first injection of vaccine or placebo was the sampling time. Some clones are missing from TCRdb's copy, which holds only in-frame ones; the method was immunoSEQ multiplex PCR. The repertoire holds about 260,000 clones, with around 85% as singletons. Germline V gene data show CDR1 as SGHAT and CDR2 as FQDESV (reference sequence). With 2 bases removed from V and 9 bases from J, the gap between germline ends came to 11 bases. The length of the CDR3 is 13 residues. The source of the sample is a study of Ad26.COV2.S vaccination and SARS-CoV-2 variants. Study-wide results and caveats: Recipients of vaccine and of placebo showed similar breadth of their non-spike TCR repertoires. Substantial breadth was reported for post-vaccination spike-specific CD8+ and CD4+ T cells.

The receptor's source is a person between 18 and 65 years old who received the Ad26.COV2.S COVID-19 vaccine or a placebo. This chain links TRBV11-1 with TRBJ2-1, with D tentatively TRBD2 (7 bases). Here the sequenced sample was peripheral blood, taken in a trial of Ad26.COV2.S vaccine versus placebo. The DNA of the CDR3 is TGTGCCAGCAGCTTAAGGGAGGGGGGTGAGCAGTTCTTC. Its translation: CASSLREGGEQFF.